The present TCR beta chain was sequenced within a study of graft-versus-host responses after intestinal transplantation (dated by TCRdb to about 2021). General notes on the study: The transplants that recipients got were multivisceral, liver-intestinal, or isolated intestinal. Rather than being sequenced by the commercial service, samples from three later patients were sequenced in-house on an Illumina MiSeq and processed with MiXCR. Every recipient was given anti-thymocyte globulin induction, followed by about 3 years of maintenance tacrolimus and steroids. The cohort enrolled about two dozen intestinal transplant recipients, one of whom was a retransplant, and 3 patients without pretransplant specimens were excluded. After intestinal transplantation, graft-versus-host and host-versus-graft alloreactive T cell clones in the graft, circulation and bone marrow were tracked using bulk TCR-beta CDR3 sequencing. Alloreactive clones were identified by sequencing pre-transplant mixed lymphocyte reaction products and comparing these products with unstimulated pre-transplant donor and recipient T cells. A peak of at least 4% donor T cells among recipient peripheral blood mononuclear cells was the definition used for donor T cell macrochimerism. Results the study describes overall, beyond this receptor: GvH clones were detected in recipient bone marrow, and some appeared earlier in ileal mucosa or blood, consistent with an intestinal mucosal origin. The conclusions were limited by the relatively low number and heterogeneity of the intestinal transplant patients. Patients with donor T cell macrochimerism had high GvH to HvG T cell clonal ratios in their allografts. Early after transplant, declines in HvG clones were associated with peak levels of circulating GvH clones.

The time point label, as the study defines it: cells obtained before transplantation from donor or recipient. CD3+CD4+ and CD3+CD8+ populations were FACS-sorted from unstimulated pre-transplant donor and recipient cells taken from spleen or lymph nodes. V is trimmed back by 4 bases and J by 6 bases, and the junction contains 9 bases that no gene match accounts for. The CDR3 runs 15 residues from the cysteine to the phenylalanine. Only the CDR3 DNA is retained, 45 bases long and in frame from the first base. CDR1 MDHEN and CDR2 SYDVKM were looked up in the germline V gene. In regard to this clone: This clone's antigen is unknown. Base qualities are not recorded, but no much larger clone differs from it by a single base.

The library was made by the immunoSEQ multiplex PCR assay. In most patients, genomic DNA was isolated using the Qiagen DNeasy Blood and Tissue Kit and sent frozen to Adaptive Biotechnologies for TCR sequencing. For most patients, genomic DNA was subjected to high-throughput TCR-beta CDR3 sequencing by Adaptive Biotechnologies. On the study's bioinformatics: Adaptive's ImmunoSEQ software supplied the TCR sequencing data for 18 patients, while MiXCR and VDJtools were used to process three other patients. To correct CD4 versus CD8 sorting errors, sequences present in both subsets at a frequency ratio below 5:1 were removed. CDR3 nucleotide sequences shared between donor and recipient were removed because their origin could not be assigned. At least 2-fold expansion over unstimulated cells and a minimum CFSE-low frequency of 0.002% (template counts) or 0.001% (read counts) were required for clones to be classified as alloreactive. Clones detected in sequenced pre-transplant spleen, lymph node, or MLR CFSE-low populations of the donor or recipient were defined as mappable. Cumulative frequency of alloreactive clones was calculated as a percentage of all sequences weighted by copy number. TCRdb re-hosts the immuneACCESS table, in-frame sequences only. Its copies lack some clones; in the studies checked, an unresolved V gene accounts for under half of them, and the cause for the rest is not known. D and trimming were read from the DNA, whereas the V and J calls and clone size are those reported in that table. The sample table holds about 85,000 clones, of which less than 95% were seen once. The ten largest clones add up to 7.6% of the sample.

The clonotype was recovered from a human donor who was the organ donor for an intestinal transplant. Recombination joined TRBV28 with TRBJ1-3; 7 nucleotides in the junction match TRBD1. Sequencing used unstimulated CD8+ T cells sorted from spleen or lymph node cells, obtained before transplant. Here the CDR3 is given as CASSWDEQGSNTIYF. The bases read TGTGCCAGCAGTTGGGACGAACAGGGGTCAAACACCATATATTTT.